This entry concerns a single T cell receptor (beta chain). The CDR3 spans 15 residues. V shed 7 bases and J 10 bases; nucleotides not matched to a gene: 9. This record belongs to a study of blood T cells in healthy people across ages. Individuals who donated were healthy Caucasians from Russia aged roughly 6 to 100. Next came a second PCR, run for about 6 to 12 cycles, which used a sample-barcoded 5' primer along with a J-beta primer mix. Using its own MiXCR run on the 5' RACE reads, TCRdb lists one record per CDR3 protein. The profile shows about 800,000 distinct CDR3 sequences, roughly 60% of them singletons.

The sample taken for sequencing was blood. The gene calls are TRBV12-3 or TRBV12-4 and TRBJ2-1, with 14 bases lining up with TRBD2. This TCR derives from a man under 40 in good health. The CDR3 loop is CASTSGLAGVWEQFF. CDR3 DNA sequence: TGTGCCAGCACCTCGGGACTAGCGGGAGTATGGGAGCAGTTCTTC.